The rows below give T cell receptor beta chains drawn from one sample of a study of T cell responses to AZD1222 COVID-19 vaccine. Data came from immunoSEQ multiplex PCR; TCRdb stores just in-frame clones and leaves some out. The repertoire has some 200,000 clones, around 90% of them found once; the top ten carry 0.99%. Sequencing used peripheral blood, obtained on day 0 of AZD1222 vaccination. The source is an adult in good health. CDR3s include the opening cysteine and the closing phenylalanine or tryptophan. Fields, in order: clone size, J gene, V gene, D gene, CDR3 protein, CDR3 DNA. A D gene is named only where the DNA matches it firmly. Clone sizes are given selectively: once, few, many, or a class where the clone is expanded.

abundance: .
j_gene: TRBJ2-7
v_gene: TRBV13
d_gene: TRBD2
CDR3aa: CASSLSGTSGNYEQYF
CDR3nt: TGTGCCAGCAGCTTAAGCGGAACTAGCGGCAACTACGAGCAGTACTTC

abundance: .
j_gene: TRBJ2-5
v_gene: TRBV25-1
d_gene: .
CDR3aa: CASSSHRVHQETQYF
CDR3nt: TGTGCCAGCAGTTCTCACCGGGTCCACCAAGAGACCCAGTACTTC

abundance: .
j_gene: TRBJ2-3
v_gene: TRBV11-2
d_gene: TRBD2
CDR3aa: CASSFQAHPRRGDTDTQYF
CDR3nt: TGTGCCAGCAGTTTCCAAGCACACCCTAGACGGGGGGACACAGATACGCAGTATTTT

abundance: .
j_gene: TRBJ2-2
v_gene: TRBV7-2
d_gene: .
CDR3aa: CASSPPGAHTGELFF
CDR3nt: TGTGCCAGCAGCCCGCCCGGGGCCCACACCGGGGAGCTGTTTTTT

abundance: .
j_gene: TRBJ1-4
v_gene: TRBV28
d_gene: .
CDR3aa: CASSSHPGAGGEKLFF
CDR3nt: TGTGCCAGCAGTTCACACCCGGGGGCCGGGGGGGAAAAACTGTTTTTT

abundance: once
j_gene: TRBJ1-1
v_gene: TRBV3-1/TRBV3-2
d_gene: .
CDR3aa: CASSLNPTGTEAFF
CDR3nt: TGTGCCAGCAGCCTTAACCCCACAGGGACTGAAGCTTTCTTT

abundance: .
j_gene: TRBJ2-1
v_gene: TRBV6-5
d_gene: TRBD2
CDR3aa: CASSYSSGGYGEQFF
CDR3nt: TGTGCCAGCAGTTACTCGAGCGGGGGGTACGGTGAGCAGTTCTTC

abundance: .
j_gene: TRBJ1-6
v_gene: TRBV10-3
d_gene: .
CDR3aa: CAISSGLGNSPLHF
CDR3nt: TGTGCCATCAGTTCAGGGTTGGGTAATTCACCCCTCCACTTT

abundance: once
j_gene: TRBJ2-7
v_gene: TRBV2
d_gene: TRBD2
CDR3aa: CASRGSGSYEQYF
CDR3nt: TGTGCCAGCAGGGGTAGCGGGTCCTACGAGCAGTACTTC

abundance: .
j_gene: TRBJ2-2
v_gene: TRBV7-9
d_gene: TRBD2
CDR3aa: CASSAYFSGSTGELFF
CDR3nt: TGTGCCAGCAGCGCCTATTTTAGCGGGTCCACCGGGGAGCTGTTTTTT

abundance: .
j_gene: TRBJ2-7
v_gene: TRBV28
d_gene: TRBD2
CDR3aa: CASSHYPGLSPYEQYF
CDR3nt: TGTGCCAGCAGTCACTATCCGGGACTATCCCCGTACGAGCAGTACTTC

abundance: once
j_gene: TRBJ2-5
v_gene: TRBV27
d_gene: .
CDR3aa: CASSPPRAGRETQYF
CDR3nt: TGTGCCAGCAGTCCCCCTAGGGCAGGACGGGAGACCCAGTACTTC

abundance: .
j_gene: TRBJ2-5
v_gene: TRBV7-7
d_gene: .
CDR3aa: CASSLGGLETQYF
CDR3nt: TGTGCCAGCAGTTTAGGAGGTCTCGAGACCCAGTACTTC

abundance: few
j_gene: TRBJ2-7
v_gene: TRBV20-1
d_gene: .
CDR3aa: CSASSVGTGDSYEQYF
CDR3nt: TGCAGTGCTAGTAGTGTCGGGACGGGGGACTCCTACGAGCAGTACTTC

abundance: .
j_gene: TRBJ2-7
v_gene: TRBV5-1
d_gene: .
CDR3aa: CASSLLRGMQREQYF
CDR3nt: TGCGCCAGCAGCTTGTTAAGGGGCATGCAGCGGGAGCAGTACTTC

abundance: .
j_gene: TRBJ2-6
v_gene: TRBV5-1
d_gene: .
CDR3aa: CASSENPRGAGANVLTF
CDR3nt: TGCGCCAGCAGCGAGAACCCCCGGGGCGCTGGGGCCAACGTCCTGACTTTC

abundance: .
j_gene: TRBJ2-7
v_gene: TRBV7-9
d_gene: .
CDR3aa: CASSPRRGAHEQYF
CDR3nt: TGTGCCAGCAGCCCGAGGCGGGGTGCCCACGAGCAGTACTTC

abundance: .
j_gene: TRBJ1-3
v_gene: TRBV27
d_gene: TRBD1
CDR3aa: CASSSDRGLAGNTIYF
CDR3nt: TGTGCCAGCAGTTCGGACAGGGGGCTTGCTGGAAACACCATATATTTT

abundance: .
j_gene: TRBJ2-1
v_gene: TRBV6-1
d_gene: TRBD2
CDR3aa: CASSTTSGIYNEQFF
CDR3nt: TGTGCCAGCAGTACAACTAGCGGGATCTACAATGAGCAGTTCTTC

abundance: .
j_gene: TRBJ2-3
v_gene: TRBV24-1
d_gene: .
CDR3aa: CATSELSMPTQYF
CDR3nt: TGTGCCACCAGTGAACTGAGTATGCCTACGCAGTATTTT

abundance: once
j_gene: TRBJ1-4
v_gene: TRBV5-1
d_gene: .
CDR3aa: CASSFGVNEKLFF
CDR3nt: TGCGCCAGCAGCTTTGGTGTTAATGAAAAACTGTTTTTT

abundance: .
j_gene: TRBJ1-2
v_gene: TRBV3-1/TRBV3-2
d_gene: .
CDR3aa: CASSQGVQGHGYTF
CDR3nt: TGTGCCAGCAGCCAAGGGGTCCAAGGTCATGGCTACACCTTC

abundance: .
j_gene: TRBJ2-7
v_gene: TRBV7-2
d_gene: TRBD1
CDR3aa: CASSLTGGSYEQYF
CDR3nt: TGTGCCAGCAGCTTAACAGGGGGATCCTACGAGCAGTACTTC

abundance: once
j_gene: TRBJ2-3
v_gene: TRBV7-6
d_gene: TRBD2
CDR3aa: CASSFSGGGADTQYF
CDR3nt: TGTGCCAGCAGCTTTAGCGGGGGAGGCGCAGATACGCAGTATTTT

abundance: .
j_gene: TRBJ2-3
v_gene: TRBV12-5
d_gene: TRBD2
CDR3aa: CASGGGGRLSDTQYF
CDR3nt: TGTGCTAGTGGCGGCGGGGGTAGGCTTTCGGATACGCAGTATTTT

abundance: .
j_gene: TRBJ2-1
v_gene: TRBV28
d_gene: TRBD2
CDR3aa: CASSLLAGGIYNEQFF
CDR3nt: TGTGCCAGCAGTTTACTAGCGGGAGGTATCTACAATGAGCAGTTCTTC

abundance: .
j_gene: TRBJ2-7
v_gene: TRBV4-1
d_gene: TRBD1
CDR3aa: CASSLDGTGNYEQYF
CDR3nt: TGCGCCAGCAGCCTCGACGGGACAGGGAACTACGAGCAGTACTTC

abundance: .
j_gene: TRBJ2-1
v_gene: TRBV9
d_gene: .
CDR3aa: CASSGGVYNEQFF
CDR3nt: TGTGCCAGCAGCGGCGGTGTGTACAATGAGCAGTTCTTC

abundance: few
j_gene: TRBJ2-3
v_gene: TRBV6-2/TRBV6-3
d_gene: .
CDR3aa: CASSYPQTQALDTQYF
CDR3nt: TGTGCCAGCAGTTACCCTCAGACACAAGCCCTGGATACGCAGTATTTT

abundance: .
j_gene: TRBJ2-7
v_gene: TRBV5-1
d_gene: .
CDR3aa: CASSPGSEGVQYF
CDR3nt: TGCGCCAGCAGCCCCGGTTCGGAAGGGGTGCAGTACTTC

abundance: .
j_gene: TRBJ2-5
v_gene: TRBV28
d_gene: .
CDR3aa: CASSWFMGRQETQYF
CDR3nt: TGTGCCAGCAGTTGGTTTATGGGGCGGCAAGAGACCCAGTACTTC

abundance: .
j_gene: TRBJ1-1
v_gene: TRBV7-9
d_gene: .
CDR3aa: CASTRPLGGNTEAFF
CDR3nt: TGTGCCAGCACCCGACCCCTTGGTGGGAACACTGAAGCTTTCTTT

abundance: once
j_gene: TRBJ1-1
v_gene: TRBV5-6
d_gene: .
CDR3aa: CASSPGGGLVEAFF
CDR3nt: TGTGCCAGCAGCCCTGGCGGGGGGCTGGTAGAAGCTTTCTTT

abundance: .
j_gene: TRBJ1-2
v_gene: TRBV5-1
d_gene: .
CDR3aa: CASSFNRDTTPYGYTF
CDR3nt: TGCGCCAGCAGCTTCAACCGGGACACTACACCGTATGGCTACACCTTC

abundance: .
j_gene: TRBJ1-2
v_gene: TRBV7-9
d_gene: .
CDR3aa: CASSLGDNANYGYTF
CDR3nt: TGTGCCAGCAGCTTAGGGGACAACGCTAACTATGGCTACACCTTC

abundance: .
j_gene: TRBJ2-7
v_gene: TRBV4-3
d_gene: TRBD2
CDR3aa: CASSVGGVTPYEQYF
CDR3nt: TGCGCCAGCAGCGTGGGAGGGGTTACCCCCTACGAGCAGTACTTC

abundance: .
j_gene: TRBJ1-5
v_gene: TRBV4-2
d_gene: TRBD1
CDR3aa: CASSQGGTANQPQHF
CDR3nt: TGTGCCAGCAGCCAAGGGGGGACAGCCAATCAGCCCCAGCATTTT

abundance: .
j_gene: TRBJ1-1
v_gene: TRBV27
d_gene: TRBD1
CDR3aa: CASISYRGNTEAFF
CDR3nt: TGTGCCAGCATTTCTTACAGGGGGAACACTGAAGCTTTCTTT

abundance: .
j_gene: TRBJ1-6
v_gene: TRBV28
d_gene: TRBD1
CDR3aa: CASRTGVSPLHF
CDR3nt: TGTGCCAGCAGGACAGGGGTCTCACCCCTCCACTTT

abundance: .
j_gene: TRBJ2-5
v_gene: TRBV5-4
d_gene: .
CDR3aa: CASSPPGAYQETQYF
CDR3nt: TGTGCCAGCAGCCCACCCGGCGCGTATCAAGAGACCCAGTACTTC

abundance: once
j_gene: TRBJ1-1
v_gene: TRBV20-1
d_gene: .
CDR3aa: CSALGNTEAFF
CDR3nt: TGCAGTGCGTTGGGGAACACTGAAGCTTTCTTT

abundance: .
j_gene: TRBJ2-3
v_gene: TRBV7-7
d_gene: .
CDR3aa: CASSLGTTYNTQYF
CDR3nt: TGTGCCAGCAGCTTAGGTACTACCTATAATACGCAGTATTTT

abundance: .
j_gene: TRBJ1-1
v_gene: TRBV5-4
d_gene: .
CDR3aa: CASSFGGTEAFF
CDR3nt: TGTGCCAGCAGCTTCGGGGGAACTGAAGCTTTCTTT

abundance: .
j_gene: TRBJ1-4
v_gene: TRBV19
d_gene: .
CDR3aa: CASSIVNGEKLFF
CDR3nt: TGTGCCAGTAGTATCGTTAATGGGGAAAAACTGTTTTTT

abundance: .
j_gene: TRBJ1-5
v_gene: TRBV9
d_gene: .
CDR3aa: CASSVGDIGNQPQHF
CDR3nt: TGTGCCAGCAGCGTAGGAGATATCGGCAATCAGCCCCAGCATTTT